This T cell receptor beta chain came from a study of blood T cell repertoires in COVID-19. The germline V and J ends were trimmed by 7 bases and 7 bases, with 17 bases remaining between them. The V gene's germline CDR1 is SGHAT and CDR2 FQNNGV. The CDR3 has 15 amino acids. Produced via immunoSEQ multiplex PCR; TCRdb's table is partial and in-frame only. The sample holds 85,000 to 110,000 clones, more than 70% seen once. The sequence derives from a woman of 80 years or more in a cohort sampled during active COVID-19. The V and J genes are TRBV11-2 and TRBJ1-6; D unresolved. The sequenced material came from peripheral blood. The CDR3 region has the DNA TGTGCCAGCACCACGTTTGGGTCCGGGAATTCACCCCTCCACTTT. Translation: CASTTFGSGNSPLHF. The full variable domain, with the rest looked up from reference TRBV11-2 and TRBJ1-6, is EAGVAQSPRYKIIEKRQSVAFWCNPISGHATLYWYQQILGQGPKLLIQFQNNGVVDDSQLPKDRFSAERLKGVDSTLKIQPAKLEDSAVYLCASTTFGSGNSPLHFGNGTRLTVT.